The 17 T cell receptor beta chains in this list originate from one sample, sequenced in a study of blood T cell repertoires in COVID-19. Some clones are missing from TCRdb's copy, which holds only in-frame ones; the method was immunoSEQ multiplex PCR. The profile shows about 200,000 clones, about 85% of them singletons. The source material was peripheral blood. All receptors come from a woman aged 80 or over with acute or convalescent COVID-19.

V gene TRBV19 combines with J gene TRBJ2-7; a possible D gene is TRBD1 (6 bases). V lost 5 bases, J lost 3 bases, and 8 bases lay in between. Germline loops: CDR1 LNHDA, CDR2 SQIVND (reference sequence). The CDR3 is 12 residues long. The CDR3 is CASSGQFYEQYF. CDR3 nucleotide sequence: TGTGCCAGTAGTGGACAGTTCTACGAGCAGTACTTC.

The genes are TRBV6-2 or TRBV6-3 and TRBJ2-7; a possible D gene is TRBD2 (5 bases). V was trimmed by 2 bases and J by 1 base, leaving 15 bases between them. Germline CDR1 and CDR2: MNHEY and SVGEGT. The CDR3 totals 16 residues. The CDR3 nucleotides read TGTGCCAGCAGTTACCCACGAGGTGCGGGTTCCTACGAGCAGTACTTC. Its translation is CASSYPRGAGSYEQYF.

This chain links TRBV2 with TRBJ1-5, with a tentative D call TRBD1 (6 bases). Germline V gene sequence: CDR1 SNHLY, CDR2 FYNNEI. This CDR3 has 14 residues. Trimming left V 6 bases short and J 7 bases short, with 16 bases between. DNA for the CDR3: TGTGCCAGCAGCCAACAGGGCGGTGGGCAGCCCCAGCATTTT. Translated, it gives CASSQQGGGQPQHF.

Of note for this clone: Different DNA sequences within this sample yield the same CDR3. The chain joins TRBV6-5 to TRBJ2-5; D possibly corresponds to TRBD2 (6 bases). This CDR3 contains 12 residues. Trimming removed 3 bases from V and 5 bases from J, with 7 bases in between. CDR1 and CDR2 (germline): MNHEY, SVGAGI. CDR3 in DNA: TGTGCCAGCAGTTATGGGGGGGAGACCCAGTACTTC. Translation: CASSYGGETQYF.

This chain joins TRBV30 and TRBJ1-5; D not certain. Germline loops: CDR1 GTSNPN, CDR2 SVGIG (reference sequence). This CDR3 contains 13 residues. V was cut by 1 base and J by 1 base, with 5 bases left in between. CDR3 coding DNA: TGTGCCTGGAGTGGTATGAGCAATCAGCCCCAGCATTTT. Its translation: CAWSGMSNQPQHF.

The V gene is TRBV7-8, the J gene TRBJ2-1; TRBD2 matches at 15 bases. V shed 5 bases, J shed 5 bases, and the junction held 13 bases outside the gene matches. The length of the CDR3 is 19 residues. Germline V CDR1 and CDR2: SGHVS, FQNEAQ. The CDR3 DNA follows: TGTGCCAGCAGCCCAGGGACTAGCGGGAGGACGGATTGGGACAATGAGCAGTTCTTC. This encodes CASSPGTSGRTDWDNEQFF.

The chain couples TRBV11-2 to TRBJ1-4, with D tentatively TRBD1 (6 bases). The CDR3 consists of 16 residues. V was trimmed by 3 bases and J by 8 bases, leaving 19 bases between them. From germline, CDR1 is SGHAT and CDR2 FQNNGV. CDR3 DNA sequence: TGTGCCAGCAGCTTTGGGGAGGGGACAAAAGGGGAAAAACTGTTTTTT. Residues: CASSFGEGTKGEKLFF.

This chain uses TRBV6-6 with TRBJ2-7; TRBD2 matches at 8 bases. V shed 2 bases, J shed 6 bases, and the junction held 12 bases outside the gene matches. This CDR3 is built from 16 residues. Germline loops: CDR1 MNHNY, CDR2 SVGAGI (reference sequence). The CDR3 nucleotides read TGTGCCAGCAGTTACCGGTCTACGGCGCGGGAGGTCGAGCAGTACTTC. It yields the protein CASSYRSTAREVEQYF.

This chain connects TRBV4-3 to TRBJ1-2; a weak D match, TRBD1 (6 bases). The CDR3 covers 15 residues. V lost 1 base to trimming and J lost 8 bases, with 17 bases between them. Germline V CDR1 and CDR2: LGHNA, YSLEER. CDR3 protein: CASSQAFQGIGGYTF. The CDR3 DNA reads as TGCGCCAGCAGCCAAGCGTTTCAGGGGATCGGAGGCTACACCTTC.

V gene TRBV5-1 combines with J gene TRBJ1-2; maybe TRBD1 (6 bases). This CDR3 has 17 residues. The ends were cut back, 4 bases at V and 5 bases at J, with 24 bases in the middle. The germline CDR1 and CDR2 sequences are SGHRS and YFSETQ. Written as DNA, the CDR3 is TGCGCCAGCAGCGATATGTTGGGGGCGTTACCCCATTATGGCTACACCTTC. Encoded protein: CASSDMLGALPHYGYTF.

The chain carries TRBV7-3 and TRBJ2-3, with D hard to call. Germline CDR1 SGHTA, CDR2 FQGTGA. V was shortened by 0 bases and J by 2 bases, with 6 bases between the two germline ends. There are 14 residues in the CDR3. In DNA form, the CDR3 reads TGTGCCAGCAGCTTAACAGCGAACACAGATACGCAGTATTTT. Its protein is CASSLTANTDTQYF. The entire variable domain, with the rest obtained from reference TRBV7-3 and TRBJ2-3, is as follows: GAGVSQTPSNKVTEKGKYVELRCDPISGHTALYWYRQSLGQGPEFLIYFQGTGAADDSGLPNDRFFAVRPEGSVSTLKIQRTERGDSAVYLCASSLTANTDTQYFGPGTRLTVL.

V gene TRBV6-6 combines with J gene TRBJ1-1; 12 bases line up with TRBD1. V lost 6 bases, J lost 11 bases, and 16 bases stayed unmatched. This CDR3 contains 16 residues. Germline CDR1 MNHNY, CDR2 SVGAGI (reference sequence). CDR3 sequence reads: CASRQTRDRGREAAFF. Written as DNA, the CDR3 is TGTGCCAGCAGGCAGACGCGGGACAGGGGGCGCGAGGCGGCTTTCTTT.

V and J are TRBV12-3 or TRBV12-4 and TRBJ2-3; D is perhaps TRBD2 (6 bases). Trimming took 6 bases from V and 9 from J, leaving 16 bases between them. The CDR3 runs 13 residues. This CDR3 is CASRRLVSETQYF. The CDR3 bases are TGTGCCAGCAGGCGACTAGTTTCTGAGACGCAGTATTTT.

The rearrangement joins TRBV29-1 to TRBJ2-5; 9 positions agree with TRBD2. With V trimmed by 0 bases and J by 5 bases, 4 bases remained unmatched. This CDR3 is 14 amino acids long. Looked up from germline, CDR1 is SQVTM and CDR2 is ANQGSEA. DNA for the CDR3: TGCAGCGTTGAAGATCTCCTAGCGGGGGAGACCCAGTACTTC. Translation: CSVEDLLAGETQYF.

A single count supports this clone. This chain uses TRBV27 with TRBJ2-7; 9 nucleotides match TRBD1. The CDR3 extends over 15 amino acids. The germline V gene encodes CDR1 MNHEY and CDR2 SMNVEV (reference sequence). Trimming at V came to 5 bases and at J to 5 bases, leaving 10 bases not matched to a gene. CDR3 loop: CASSPFGDRVNEQYF. In nucleotides, the CDR3 is TGTGCCAGCAGTCCCTTCGGGGACAGGGTAAACGAGCAGTACTTC.

This sequence joins TRBV6-1 and TRBJ2-1; D remains unclear. Germline V lookup: CDR1 MNHNS, CDR2 SASEGT. The CDR3 spans 14 residues. Trimming stripped 3 bases from V and 8 bases from J, with 14 bases between. The CDR3 nucleotides read TGTGCCAGCAGTGATCCCCGACTCCCGGATGAGCAGTTCTTC. As protein: CASSDPRLPDEQFF.

Only a few counts were recorded for this clone. This rearrangement joins TRBV6-6 to TRBJ1-1, with TRBD1 matching over 9 bases. The V gene end was trimmed by 6 bases and the J gene end by 12 bases; junction bases not matched to a gene: 11. Germline V gene sequence: CDR1 MNHNY, CDR2 SVGAGI (reference sequence). This CDR3 spans 13 amino acids. The CDR3, as DNA: TGTGCCAGCAGGATAAACAGGGGGCAGGAATCTTTCTTT. It codes for CASRINRGQESFF.